This TCR beta chain was obtained from a study of blood T cell repertoires in COVID-19. Across the study: The study drew acute and convalescent COVID-19 samples from the United States, Italy and Spain. The analysed material was cDNA or gDNA that came from T cells, B-cell-depleted T cells, or PBMCs.

How the authors handled the data: How many nucleated cells were present was estimated from reference gene primer amplification. Assay used: immunoSEQ multiplex PCR; TCRdb lists only in-frame clones, some missing. The V and J calls and clone size were taken over from that table, and D and trimming were inferred from the DNA. This sample has around 99,000 clones; more than 65% occur once, and the top ten carry less than 20%. This receptor was obtained from an elderly woman with active or convalescent COVID-19. The sample consisted of peripheral blood.

CDR3: CASSLRDPDRGPSTEAFF. CDR3 in DNA: TGTGCCAGCAGCCTCCGGGACCCTGACAGGGGGCCGAGCACTGAAGCTTTCTTT. The chain employs TRBV9 and TRBJ1-1; 10 nucleotides match TRBD1. CDR3 size: 18 residues. Germline V gives CDR1 SGDLS, CDR2 YYNGEE. The ends lost 4 bases at V and 4 bases at J; junction bases unmatched: 16. Full variable domain (remainder filled in from reference TRBV9 and TRBJ1-1): DSGVTQTPKHLITATGQRVTLRCSPRSGDLSVYWYQQSLDQGLQFLIQYYNGEERAKGNILERFSAQQFPDLHSELNLSSLELGDSALYFCASSLRDPDRGPSTEAFFGQGTRLTVV.